This is a list of T cell receptor beta chains from one sample in a study of CD8 T cells in ankylosing spondylitis. TCRdb itself ran the 5' RACE reads through MiXCR, one entry per CDR3 protein. The table lists under 150,000 distinct CDR3 sequences, over 9.5% of them singletons. The sequencing input was blood, either unsorted or a sorted T cell fraction (not recorded which). The receptor source for this set is a female donor with ankylosing spondylitis or in good health (not recorded which). Both conserved end residues are part of each CDR3. The D gene is left open where the match is weak. Clone size, where shown, is once, few, many, or a class for clones that have expanded.

V	J	size	D	CDR3	DNA
TRBV3-1	TRBJ2-1	many	.	CASSQDYGPLNEQFF	TGTGCCAGCAGCCAAGACTACGGGCCTCTCAATGAGCAGTTCTTC
TRBV7-9	TRBJ1-1	many	.	CASSILEAFF	TGTGCCAGCAGCATCCTTGAAGCTTTCTTT
TRBV5-1	TRBJ1-1	.	TRBD1	CASSPIGQGAGTEAFF	TGCGCCAGCAGCCCTATCGGACAGGGGGCTGGGACTGAAGCTTTCTTT
TRBV5-1	TRBJ2-1	many	.	CASSPDVSSYNEQFF	TGCGCCAGCAGCCCGGACGTAAGCTCCTACAATGAGCAGTTCTTC
TRBV4-2	TRBJ2-2	many	.	CASSPTLLSTGELFF	TGTGCCAGCAGCCCAACGCTCCTTTCCACCGGGGAGCTGTTTTTT
TRBV15	TRBJ1-2	many	TRBD1	CATSSYGTVGGGYTF	TGTGCCACCAGTTCCTACGGGACAGTCGGGGGCGGCTACACCTTC
TRBV2	TRBJ1-5	many	.	CASSEGPNPQPQHF	TGTGCCAGCAGTGAGGGACCCAACCCTCAGCCCCAGCATTTT
TRBV11-2	TRBJ1-2	many	TRBD1	CASSSSVGQGGYTF	TGTGCCAGCAGCTCTTCAGTTGGACAGGGCGGCTACACCTTC
TRBV12-3/TRBV12-4	TRBJ2-7	many	.	CASSSPHAYEQYF	TGTGCCAGCAGTTCACCCCACGCCTACGAGCAGTACTTC
TRBV18	TRBJ1-1	many	.	CASSPPGLTGNTEAFF	TGTGCCAGCTCACCCCCAGGGCTCACCGGGAACACTGAAGCTTTCTTT
TRBV5-1	TRBJ2-7	many	.	CASSFLSNEQYF	TGCGCCAGCAGCTTTCTGAGCAACGAGCAGTACTTC
TRBV2	TRBJ2-1	.	.	CASSETSPYNEQFF	TGTGCCAGCAGTGAGACATCGCCATACAATGAGCAGTTCTTC
TRBV7-9	TRBJ2-3	many	TRBD2	CASRPGLAGEGDTQYF	TGTGCCAGCAGACCGGGACTAGCGGGAGAGGGAGATACGCAGTATTTT
TRBV29-1	TRBJ1-1	many	TRBD1	CSAGQGLTEAFF	TGCAGCGCCGGACAGGGGTTAACTGAAGCTTTCTTT
TRBV7-9	TRBJ1-3	many	.	CASSLGGGGSGNTIYF	TGTGCCAGCAGCTTAGGAGGTGGAGGGTCTGGAAACACCATATATTTT
TRBV20-1	TRBJ1-1	many	.	CSARDQGRLNTEAFF	TGCAGTGCTAGAGATCAGGGGCGCCTGAACACTGAAGCTTTCTTT
TRBV7-2	TRBJ2-4	many	TRBD2	CASSLGGRGKNIQYF	TGTGCCAGCAGCTTAGGCGGGAGAGGGAAAAACATTCAGTACTTC
TRBV11-2	TRBJ2-1	many	TRBD2	CASSPGTSGSLYNEQFF	TGTGCCAGCAGCCCCGGGACTAGCGGGAGCCTGTACAATGAGCAGTTCTTC
TRBV10-3	TRBJ1-1	.	TRBD1	CTISSGQGNTEAFF	TGTACCATCAGCTCGGGACAGGGAAACACTGAAGCTTTCTTT
TRBV7-9	TRBJ1-1	many	TRBD1	CASSHGQGGTEAFF	TGTGCCAGCAGCCACGGACAGGGGGGCACTGAAGCTTTCTTT
TRBV29-1	TRBJ1-1	many	TRBD1	CSVDRGDTEAFF	TGCAGCGTTGACAGGGGGGACACTGAAGCTTTCTTT
TRBV29-1	TRBJ1-2	few	.	CSVEWGGGYGYTF	TGCAGCGTTGAATGGGGGGGTGGCTATGGCTACACCTTC
TRBV7-9	TRBJ2-5	few	TRBD1	CASNPGGRGFETQYF	TGTGCCAGCAACCCCGGAGGCAGGGGGTTTGAGACCCAGTACTTC
TRBV5-1	TRBJ1-1	many	.	CASSFTTTGPSSDTEAFF	TGCGCCAGCAGCTTTACTACCACAGGCCCATCATCGGACACTGAAGCTTTCTTT
TRBV7-2	TRBJ2-2	once	.	CASSPRLGARELFF	TGTGCCAGCAGCCCCCGACTAGGAGCCAGGGAGCTGTTTTTT
TRBV10-1	TRBJ2-3	few	TRBD2	CASSPGLAGLGDTQYF	TGCGCCAGCAGTCCCGGACTAGCGGGGTTAGGGGATACGCAGTATTTT
TRBV20-1	TRBJ2-1	many	.	CSASLIDNEQFF	TGCAGTGCTAGTCTGATCGACAATGAGCAGTTCTTC
TRBV2	TRBJ2-3	few	.	CASSVFTRTDTQYF	TGTGCCAGCAGTGTGTTCACCCGCACAGATACGCAGTATTTT
TRBV29-1	TRBJ2-6	many	TRBD1	CSVEDPRDRHYSGANVLTF	TGCAGCGTTGAAGATCCTCGGGACAGACACTACTCTGGGGCCAACGTCCTGACTTTC
TRBV20-1	TRBJ1-1	many	.	CSARGMTVNTEAFF	TGCAGTGCTAGAGGTATGACAGTGAACACTGAAGCTTTCTTT
TRBV27	TRBJ1-5	many	.	CASSLRGHQPQHF	TGTGCCAGCAGTTTAAGGGGTCATCAGCCCCAGCATTTT
TRBV12-3/TRBV12-4	TRBJ2-2	many	.	CASSLSSGVPSTGELFF	TGTGCCAGCAGTTTATCGTCCGGGGTCCCCAGCACCGGGGAGCTGTTTTTT